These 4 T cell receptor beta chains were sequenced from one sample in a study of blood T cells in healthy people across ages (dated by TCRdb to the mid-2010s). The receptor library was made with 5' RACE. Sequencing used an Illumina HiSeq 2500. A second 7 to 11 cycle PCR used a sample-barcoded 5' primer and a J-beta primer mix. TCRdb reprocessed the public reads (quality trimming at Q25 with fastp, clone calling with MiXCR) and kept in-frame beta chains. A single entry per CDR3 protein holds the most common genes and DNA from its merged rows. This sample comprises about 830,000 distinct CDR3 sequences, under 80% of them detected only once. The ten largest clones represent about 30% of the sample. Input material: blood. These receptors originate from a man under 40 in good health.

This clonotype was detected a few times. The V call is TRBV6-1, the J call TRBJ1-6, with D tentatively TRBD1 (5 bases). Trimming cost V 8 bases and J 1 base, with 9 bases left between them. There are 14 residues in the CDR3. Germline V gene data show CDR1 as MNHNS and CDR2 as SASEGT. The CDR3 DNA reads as TGTGCCAGCGGGGGGAGATCCTATAATTCACCCCTCCACTTT. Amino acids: CASGGRSYNSPLHF.

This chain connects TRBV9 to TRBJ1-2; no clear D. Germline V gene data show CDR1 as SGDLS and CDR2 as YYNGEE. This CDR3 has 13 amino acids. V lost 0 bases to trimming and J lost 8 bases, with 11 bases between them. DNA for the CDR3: TGTGCCAGCAGCGTAGCTCATTGGGAGGGCTACACCTTC. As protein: CASSVAHWEGYTF.

CDR3 in DNA: TGTGCCAGCAGCACGGCCGGGACAGGGGGCATTGGCTATGGCTACACCTTC. Residues: CASSTAGTGGIGYGYTF. The chain recombines TRBV7-9 with TRBJ1-2, with 12 positions matching TRBD1. Per the germline V gene, CDR1 is SEHNR and CDR2 is FQNEAQ (reference sequence). Germline trimming cut 5 bases from V and 4 bases from J; bases unmatched to any gene: 11. The CDR3 runs to 17 residues. The entire variable domain, with the rest obtained from reference TRBV7-9 and TRBJ1-2, is as follows: DTGVSQNPRHKITKRGQNVTFRCDPISEHNRLYWYRQTLGQGPEFLTYFQNEAQLEKSRLLSDRFSAERPKGSFSTLEIQRTEQGDSAMYLCASSTAGTGGIGYGYTFGSGTRLTVV.

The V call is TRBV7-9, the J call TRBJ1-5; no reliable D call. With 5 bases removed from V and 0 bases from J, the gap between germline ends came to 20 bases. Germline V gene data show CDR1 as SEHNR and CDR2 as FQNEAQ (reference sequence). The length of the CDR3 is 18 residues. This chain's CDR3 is CASSPSRYSNYSNQPQHF. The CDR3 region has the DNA TGTGCCAGCAGCCCCTCGAGGTACAGCAACTATAGCAATCAGCCCCAGCATTTT. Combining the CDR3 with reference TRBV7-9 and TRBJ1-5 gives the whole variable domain DTGVSQNPRHKITKRGQNVTFRCDPISEHNRLYWYRQTLGQGPEFLTYFQNEAQLEKSRLLSDRFSAERPKGSFSTLEIQRTEQGDSAMYLCASSPSRYSNYSNQPQHFGDGTRLSIL.